This T cell receptor beta chain appears in the sequencing data of a study of blood T cell repertoires in COVID-19. In the authors' workflow: Amplification of reference gene primers provided the estimated nucleated cell counts. Produced via immunoSEQ multiplex PCR; TCRdb's table is partial and in-frame only. Clonal size and the V and J genes are those of that table, whereas D and trimming came from the DNA. The table has tens of thousands of clones, 60% to 80% seen once. CDR1 SGHRS and CDR2 YFSETQ come from the germline V gene. This CDR3 contains 13 residues. V shed 2 bases and J shed 7 bases, with 13 bases lying between them.

This chain links TRBV5-1 with TRBJ2-7, with unresolved D. Specimen: peripheral blood. This clonotype was sampled from a man between 65 and 85 years old with active or convalescent COVID-19. The CDR3 sequence is CASSLASPIEQYF. DNA for the CDR3: TGCGCCAGCAGCTTAGCTTCCCCTATTGAGCAGTACTTC.